Below, 5 T cell receptor beta chains from the same sample are listed, as sequenced in a study of response to subunit inactivated influenza vaccine. TCRdb itself ran the RT-PCR reads through MiXCR, one entry per CDR3 protein. The repertoire consists of approximately 500,000 distinct CDR3 sequences, with around 13% occurring once and the leading ten covering 10% to 15%. The sample in question was PBMCs from blood, obtained 45 days after vaccination. The receptors here all came from a man aged 50 to 60 who received an inactivated influenza vaccine.

The table lists this clonotype with many counts. This chain joins TRBV20-1 and TRBJ2-1, with D maybe TRBD2 (5 bases). This CDR3 region has 16 residues. Trimming pared 1 base from V and 0 bases from J, leaving 13 bases between. From germline, CDR1 is DFQATT and CDR2 SNEGSKA (reference sequence). The CDR3 DNA reads TGCAGTGCTAGAGCGACACAGCGGAGCTCCTACAATGAGCAGTTCTTC. It codes for CSARATQRSSYNEQFF.

This clonotype was found a few times. V gene TRBV7-9 combines with J gene TRBJ2-3; unclear D gene. CDR3 length: 12 amino acids. Germline V gives CDR1 SEHNR, CDR2 FQNEAQ (reference sequence). V was pared by 5 bases and J by 7 bases, with 10 bases between. In nucleotides, the CDR3 is TGTGCCAGCAGCGGGCGGAGCAATACGCAGTATTTT. It translates to CASSGRSNTQYF.

The chain joins TRBV6-1 to TRBJ2-6; perhaps TRBD1 as D (6 bases). CDR3 length equals 19 residues. CDR1 and CDR2 from the germline V gene are MNHNS and SASEGT. The V end lost 2 bases, the J end lost 1 base, and 18 bases lay between the germline ends. The DNA for the CDR3 is TGTGCCAGCAGTGAATGGTGGGGACAATTCCTATCTGGGGCCAACGTCCTGACTTTC. Protein: CASSEWWGQFLSGANVLTF.

The genes are TRBV12-3 or TRBV12-4 and TRBJ2-3; maybe TRBD1 (6 bases). Trimming removed 3 bases from V and 5 bases from J, with 9 bases in between. The CDR3 consists of 13 residues. In nucleotides, the CDR3 is TGTGCCAGCAGTTTTACCAGGGGAGATACGCAGTATTTT. Its translation is CASSFTRGDTQYF.

This clonotype was detected a few times. The chain employs TRBV12-3 or TRBV12-4 and TRBJ1-2, with TRBD1 as a possible D gene (5 bases). V lost 1 base and J lost 8, with 14 bases in between. The CDR3 has 14 amino acids. For the CDR3, the DNA is TGTGCCAGCAGTTTAGACGGGGGTACGCGGGGCTACACCTTC. Translating it yields CASSLDGGTRGYTF.